The source of this TCR beta chain is a study of OX40 agonist ivuxolimab in advanced cancers. In the case of this clone: Its target is unknown.

The method was immunoSEQ multiplex PCR; TCRdb's version includes in-frame clones alone and lacks a portion of them. Of fewer than 90,000 clones in the sample, 70% to 90% were seen once. Study-wide results and limits: The antigen specificity of the peripheral T cells (those that were expanded) was not determined. Fewer expanded clones were found on average in CD4+ than in CD8+ T cells. By week 6 at 0.1 to 3.0 mg/kg, blood CD4+ and CD8+ T cells had expanded clonally. Normalized T-cell clonal expansion was also low in a subset of nonresponders.

Trimming stripped 7 bases from V and 6 bases from J, with 20 bases between. There are 15 residues in the CDR3. CDR1 LNHNV and CDR2 YYDKDF come from the germline V gene (reference sequence). The chain carries TRBV15 and TRBJ2-3, with unresolved D. The starting material was CD4+ or CD8+ T cells sorted from blood, obtained in a trial of the OX40 agonist ivuxolimab. This clonotype was obtained from an adult with an advanced solid tumor such as melanoma, head and neck, liver or kidney cancer. This CDR3 is CATTESRQMADTQYF. The CDR3 DNA reads as TGTGCCACCACCGAGAGTCGGCAGATGGCGGATACGCAGTATTTT.